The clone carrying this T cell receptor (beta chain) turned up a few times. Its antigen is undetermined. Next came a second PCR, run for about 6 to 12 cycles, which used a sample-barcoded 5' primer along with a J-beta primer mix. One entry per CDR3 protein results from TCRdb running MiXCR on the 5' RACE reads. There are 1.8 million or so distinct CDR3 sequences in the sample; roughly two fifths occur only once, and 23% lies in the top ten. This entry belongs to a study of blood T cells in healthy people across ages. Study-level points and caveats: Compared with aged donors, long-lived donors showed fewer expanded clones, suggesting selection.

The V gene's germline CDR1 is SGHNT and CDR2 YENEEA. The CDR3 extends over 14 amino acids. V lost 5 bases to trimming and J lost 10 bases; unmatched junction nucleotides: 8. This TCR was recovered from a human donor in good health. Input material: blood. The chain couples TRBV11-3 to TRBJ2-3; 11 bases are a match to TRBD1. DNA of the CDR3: TGTGCCAGCAGCCCGGGACAGGGGGTTTCTTCGCAGTATTTT. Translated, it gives CASSPGQGVSSQYF. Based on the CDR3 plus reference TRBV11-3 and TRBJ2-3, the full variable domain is EAGVVQSPRYKIIEKKQPVAFWCNPISGHNTLYWYLQNLGQGPELLIRYENEEAVDDSQLPKDRFSAERLKGVDSTLKIQPAELGDSAVYLCASSPGQGVSSQYFGPGTRLTVL.